One T cell receptor (beta chain) is described in this entry. No cognate antigen has been identified for it. There are no base qualities to consult, and no much larger clone falls within one base. The sample originates from a study of breast tumors, draining lymph nodes, adjacent tissues (TCRdb year 2016). Describing the broader study: TCR beta repertoires were compared across tumor, adjacent nontumor tissue and axillary lymph nodes obtained from breast cancer patients. The study aimed to assess the relationships and possible T-cell exchange between tumor, surrounding tissue and draining lymph node repertoires in human breast cancer.

Including cysteine and phenylalanine, the CDR3 has 14 amino acids. Left in the record is the CDR3 DNA by itself, 42 bases read in frame from the first base. CDR1 SGHKS and CDR2 YYEKEE are derived from the germline V gene (reference sequence). A distance of 8 bases separates the germline ends of V and J, which lose 1 base and 4 bases respectively. Adjacent samples were composed of nontumor breast tissue surrounding the tumor. TCRdb names Illumina HiSeq 2000 as the instrument used. TCR beta chain libraries were generated by multiplex PCR amplification. High-throughput sequencing was used to analyze the amplified TCR beta chain products. Through fastp at Q25 and MiXCR, TCRdb rebuilt clones from the public reads, retaining in-frame beta chains. Each entry merges the rows of one CDR3 protein and shows their most common DNA and genes. Present in this sample are about 14,000 distinct CDR3 sequences, about 56% of which were seen just once. 25% to 30% of the sample is in the top ten clones.

Overall study outcomes, separate from this receptor: The data were considered consistent with the idea that most tumor T cells come from the lymph node and then expand in tumor tissue. Rather than being directly demonstrated, the conclusion that tumor T cells originate in lymph nodes was presented as consistent with a hypothesis. Tumor and nontumor tissue repertoires were found to be significantly more similar in luminal-like than in basal-like breast cancer. Tumor T-cell repertoires showed less diversity than lymph node repertoires and more diversity than nontumor tissue repertoires, and tumor T-cell repertoires showed preferential V and J gene usage.

The chain employs TRBV5-5 and TRBJ1-4, with the D gene not confidently named. This receptor was obtained from a female donor with breast cancer. Some clones in this sample may be carry-over from other donors' samples. Input material: tumor-adjacent breast tissue. CDR3 loop: CASSLIPYNEKLFF. In nucleotides, the sequence is TGTGCCAGCAGCTTGATACCGTATAATGAAAAACTGTTTTTT.